This entry lists 2 T cell receptor beta chains sequenced from one sample in a study of T cell repertoires in cytomegalovirus infection. Via MiXCR, TCRdb re-called the reads, giving one row per CDR3 protein. The sample gives 300,000 to 400,000 distinct CDR3 sequences, 15% to 20% of which show up once; around 8.6% is in the top ten. What was sequenced was PBMCs. These TCRs come from a human donor in good health (CMV status not recorded). Some clones in this sample may be carry-over from other donors' samples.

This chain joins TRBV14 and TRBJ2-7; 7 bases fit TRBD2. CDR3 length: 15 amino acids. The V gene end was trimmed by 6 bases and the J gene end by 2 bases; junction bases not matched to a gene: 10. Germline CDR1 is SGHDN and CDR2 is FVKESK. The CDR3 region is CASSPFTSDPYEQYF. The CDR3 DNA follows: TGTGCCAGCAGTCCTTTTACTAGCGACCCCTACGAGCAGTACTTC.

This clonotype came up a few times. The genes are TRBV20-1 and TRBJ1-1, with D perhaps matching TRBD1 (5 bases). The V gene's germline CDR1 is DFQATT and CDR2 SNEGSKA (reference sequence). The V end was cut by 6 bases, the J end by 6 bases, with 14 bases between. The CDR3 runs to 12 residues. Here the CDR3 reads CSAQRGGSEAFF. DNA of the CDR3: TGCAGTGCCCAAAGGGGAGGGTCTGAAGCTTTCTTT.